This T cell receptor beta chain was obtained from a study of blood T cells in healthy people across ages. Sample-barcoded 5' priming and a J-beta primer mix drove a second PCR of roughly 7 to 11 cycles. TCRdb re-derived calls from the 5' RACE reads in MiXCR, one entry per CDR3 protein. The table lists hundreds of thousands of distinct CDR3 sequences, 45% to 50% of them singletons. Germline V gene lookup returns CDR1 KGHSH and CDR2 LQKENI. Trimming left V 5 bases short and J 1 base short, with 9 bases between. The CDR3 length is 15 residues. Sequenced input: blood. V is TRBV18 and J is TRBJ2-6; no definite D call. The clonotype was recovered from a woman in her sixties or seventies in good health. The CDR3 DNA follows: TGTGCCAGCTCAGGGCTTATATCTGGGGCCAACGTCCTGACTTTC. Translation gives CASSGLISGANVLTF.